The entry below describes one T cell receptor beta chain. This specimen comes from a study of blood T cells in healthy people across ages. The ends lost 0 bases at V and 6 bases at J; junction bases unmatched: 12. This CDR3 contains 17 residues. Germline V gene data show CDR1 as MNHEY and CDR2 as SVGEGT. A sample-barcoded 5' primer and a J-beta primer mix were used in a second PCR of roughly 7 to 11 cycles. In TCRdb, the 5' RACE reads were re-called with MiXCR into one record per CDR3 protein. Of 700,000 to 1,000,000 distinct CDR3 sequences listed, under 55% are singletons. Sequencing was performed on blood. This receptor was identified in a man in his 60s in good health. The chain couples TRBV6-2 or TRBV6-3 to TRBJ2-7; 9 positions match TRBD2. The CDR3 nucleotides are TGTGCCAGCAGTTACTCAAAGAGCGGGGGGCCGTTCAGCGAGCAGTACTTC. Translated, it gives CASSYSKSGGPFSEQYF.